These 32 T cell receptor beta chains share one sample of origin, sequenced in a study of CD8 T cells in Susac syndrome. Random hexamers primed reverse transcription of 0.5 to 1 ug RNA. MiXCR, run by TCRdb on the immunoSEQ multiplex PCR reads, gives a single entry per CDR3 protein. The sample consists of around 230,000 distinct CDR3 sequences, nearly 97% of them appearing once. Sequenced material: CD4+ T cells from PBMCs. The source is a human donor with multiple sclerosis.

The CDR3 loop is CASSLGVGRGETQYF. The CDR3 DNA follows: TGTGCCAGCAGTTTGGGTGTGGGGAGGGGAGAGACCCAGTACTTC. This chain links TRBV12-3 or TRBV12-4 with TRBJ2-5; 7 bases line up with TRBD2. CDR3 size: 15 residues. Unmatched junction bases numbered 8, after V lost 3 bases and J lost 4 bases.

CDR3 amino acids: CASSQARSGGWLTKNIQYF. The CDR3 nucleotides read TGTGCCAGCAGCCAGGCACGGTCGGGGGGGTGGTTAACCAAAAACATTCAGTACTTC. The V call is TRBV3-1, the J call TRBJ2-4; 8 nucleotides align to TRBD2. Germline V gives CDR1 LGHDT, CDR2 YNNKEL (reference sequence). J lost 2 bases, V lost 3 bases, and 15 bases had no gene match. The length of the CDR3 is 19 residues.

CDR3 in amino acids: CASSLYPVMGQVNNEQFF. In nucleotides, the CDR3 is TGTGCCAGCAGTCTTTACCCCGTTATGGGACAGGTAAACAATGAGCAGTTCTTC. The rearrangement uses TRBV12-3 or TRBV12-4 and TRBJ2-1; the match to TRBD1 covers 8 bases. The V and J ends lost 5 bases and 5 bases, in that order; junction bases with no gene match: 17. This CDR3 contains 18 residues.

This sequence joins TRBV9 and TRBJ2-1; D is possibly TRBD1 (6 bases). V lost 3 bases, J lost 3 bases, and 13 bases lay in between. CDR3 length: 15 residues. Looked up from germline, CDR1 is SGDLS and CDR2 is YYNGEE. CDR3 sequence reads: CASSARQVGYNEQFF. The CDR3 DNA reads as TGTGCCAGCAGCGCCCGACAGGTGGGCTACAATGAGCAGTTCTTC.

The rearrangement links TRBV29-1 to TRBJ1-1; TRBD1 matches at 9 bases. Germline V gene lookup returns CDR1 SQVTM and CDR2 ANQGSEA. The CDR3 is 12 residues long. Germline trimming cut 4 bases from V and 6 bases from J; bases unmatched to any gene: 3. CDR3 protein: CSVGGQGPEAFF. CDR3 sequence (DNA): TGCAGCGTTGGGGGACAGGGACCTGAAGCTTTCTTT.

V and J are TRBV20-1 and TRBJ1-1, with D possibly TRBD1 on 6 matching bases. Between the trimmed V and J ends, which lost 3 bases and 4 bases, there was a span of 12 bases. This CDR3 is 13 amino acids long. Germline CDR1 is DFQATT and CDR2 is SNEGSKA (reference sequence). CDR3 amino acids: CSARGAGTTEAFF. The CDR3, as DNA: TGCAGTGCTAGGGGGGCAGGGACCACTGAAGCTTTCTTT.

CDR3 loop: CATGTGEETQYF. The CDR3 region has the DNA TGTGCCACAGGGACAGGGGAAGAGACCCAGTACTTC. V gene TRBV10-3 combines with J gene TRBJ2-5; 10 nucleotides line up with TRBD1. After removal of 10 bases from V and 3 bases from J, the junction contained 2 bases not matched to a gene. The CDR3 runs to 12 residues. Germline assignment: CDR1 ENHRY and CDR2 SYGVKD.

The CDR3 loop reads CASSLVQGAANYGYTF. Here the CDR3 DNA reads TGCGCCAGCAGCTTGGTACAGGGGGCAGCTAACTATGGCTACACCTTC. V is TRBV5-1 and J is TRBJ1-2; 9 nucleotides align to TRBD1. The CDR3 is 16 residues long. Germline-derived CDR1 and CDR2 are SGHRS and YFSETQ. J lost 0 bases, V lost 0 bases, and 3 bases had no gene match.

The CDR3 nucleotides read TGTGCCAGCAGCCGTGGCCAGTACTTC. It specifies CASSRGQYF. The J gene is TRBJ2-5, the V gene TRBV4-2; D gene ambiguous. There are 9 residues in the CDR3. Trimming left V 4 bases short and J 10 bases short, with 4 bases between. Per germline, CDR1 LGHNA and CDR2 YNFKEQ.

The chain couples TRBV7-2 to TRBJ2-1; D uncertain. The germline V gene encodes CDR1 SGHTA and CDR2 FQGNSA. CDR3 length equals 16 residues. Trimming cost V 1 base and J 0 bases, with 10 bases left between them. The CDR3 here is CASSLGLLSSYNEQFF. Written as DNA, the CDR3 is TGTGCCAGCAGCTTAGGGTTACTGAGCTCCTACAATGAGCAGTTCTTC.

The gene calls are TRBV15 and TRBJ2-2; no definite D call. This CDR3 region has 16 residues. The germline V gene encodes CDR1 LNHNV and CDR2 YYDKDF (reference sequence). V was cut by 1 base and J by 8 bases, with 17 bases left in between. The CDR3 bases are TGTGCCACCAGCAGAGGATCCGACGGCCCCACAGGGGAGCTGTTTTTT. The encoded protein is CATSRGSDGPTGELFF.

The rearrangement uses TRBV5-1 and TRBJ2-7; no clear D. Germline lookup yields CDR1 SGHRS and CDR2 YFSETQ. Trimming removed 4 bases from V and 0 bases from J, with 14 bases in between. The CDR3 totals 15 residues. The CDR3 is CASSVSGQYSYEQYF. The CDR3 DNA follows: TGCGCCAGCAGCGTATCCGGTCAGTACTCCTACGAGCAGTACTTC. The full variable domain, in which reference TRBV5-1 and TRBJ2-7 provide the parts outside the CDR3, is KAGVTQTPRYLIKTRGQQVTLSCSPISGHRSVSWYQQTPGQGLQFLFEYFSETQRNKGNFPGRFSGRQFSNSRSEMNVSTLELGDSALYLCASSVSGQYSYEQYFGPGTRLTVT.

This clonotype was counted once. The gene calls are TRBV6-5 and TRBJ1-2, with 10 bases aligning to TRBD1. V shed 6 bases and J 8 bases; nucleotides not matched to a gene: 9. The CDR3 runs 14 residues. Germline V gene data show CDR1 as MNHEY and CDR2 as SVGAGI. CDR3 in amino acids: CASSYRQGAGGYTF. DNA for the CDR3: TGTGCCAGCAGCTATCGACAGGGGGCGGGAGGCTACACCTTC.

The CDR3 region is CASSPLESNTEAFF. For the CDR3, the DNA is TGTGCCAGCTCACCACTTGAATCGAACACTGAAGCTTTCTTT. This sequence joins TRBV18 and TRBJ1-1; no definite D call. Germline V gene sequence: CDR1 KGHSH, CDR2 LQKENI. Trimming cost V 1 base and J 1 base, with 7 bases left between them. The CDR3 is made up of 14 amino acids.

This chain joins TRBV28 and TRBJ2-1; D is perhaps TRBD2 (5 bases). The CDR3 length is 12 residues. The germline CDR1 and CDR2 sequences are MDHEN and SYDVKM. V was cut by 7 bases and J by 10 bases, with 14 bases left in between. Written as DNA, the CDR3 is TGTGCCAGCAACCTAGCTAGGGAGGAGCAGTTCTTC. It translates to CASNLAREEQFF.

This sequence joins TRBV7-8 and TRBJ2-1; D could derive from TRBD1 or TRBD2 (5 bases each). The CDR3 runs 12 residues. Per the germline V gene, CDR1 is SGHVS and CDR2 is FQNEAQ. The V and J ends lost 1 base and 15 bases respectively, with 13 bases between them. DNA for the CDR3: TGTGCCAGCAGCTTAGAGTGGGGGACCCCGTTCTTC. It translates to CASSLEWGTPFF. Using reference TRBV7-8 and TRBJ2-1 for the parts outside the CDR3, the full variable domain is GAGVSQSPRYKVAKRGQDVALRCDPISGHVSLFWYQQALGQGPEFLTYFQNEAQLDKSGLPSDRFFAERPEGSVSTLKIQRTQQEDSAVYLCASSLEWGTPFFGPGTRLTVL.

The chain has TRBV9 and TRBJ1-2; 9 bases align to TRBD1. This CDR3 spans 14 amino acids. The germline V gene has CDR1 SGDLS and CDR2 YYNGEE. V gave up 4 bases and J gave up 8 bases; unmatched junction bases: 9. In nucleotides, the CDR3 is TGTGCCAGCAGCTCCCGGGACAGGGACTTCGGCTACACCTTC. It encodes CASSSRDRDFGYTF.

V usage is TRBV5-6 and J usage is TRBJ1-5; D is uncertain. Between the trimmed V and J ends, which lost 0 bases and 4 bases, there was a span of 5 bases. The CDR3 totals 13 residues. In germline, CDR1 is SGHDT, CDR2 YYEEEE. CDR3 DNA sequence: TGTGCCAGCAGCTTGGGGACGAATCAGCCCCAGCATTTT. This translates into CASSLGTNQPQHF.

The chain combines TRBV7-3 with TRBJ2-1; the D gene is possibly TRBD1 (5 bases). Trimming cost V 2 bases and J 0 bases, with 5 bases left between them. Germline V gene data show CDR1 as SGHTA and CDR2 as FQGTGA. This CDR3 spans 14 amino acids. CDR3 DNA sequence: TGTGCCAGCAGCTTACAGGGCTCCTACAATGAGCAGTTCTTC. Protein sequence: CASSLQGSYNEQFF.

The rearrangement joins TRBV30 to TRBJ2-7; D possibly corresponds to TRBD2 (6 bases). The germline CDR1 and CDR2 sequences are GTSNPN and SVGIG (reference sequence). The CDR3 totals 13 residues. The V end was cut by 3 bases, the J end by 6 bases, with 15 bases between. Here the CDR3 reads CAWRTTGGREQYF. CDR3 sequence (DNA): TGTGCCTGGAGAACCACCGGGGGACGCGAGCAGTACTTC.

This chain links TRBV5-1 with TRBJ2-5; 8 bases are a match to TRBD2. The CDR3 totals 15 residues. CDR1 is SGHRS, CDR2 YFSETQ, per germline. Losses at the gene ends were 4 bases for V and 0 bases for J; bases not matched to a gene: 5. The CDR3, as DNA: TGCGCCAGCAGCCAGACTAGCGCCGACCAAGAGACCCAGTACTTC. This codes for CASSQTSADQETQYF.

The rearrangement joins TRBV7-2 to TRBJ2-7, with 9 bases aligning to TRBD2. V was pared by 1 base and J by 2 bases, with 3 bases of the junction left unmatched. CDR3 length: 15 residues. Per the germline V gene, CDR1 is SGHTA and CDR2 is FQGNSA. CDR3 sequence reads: CASSLGSGSPYEQYF. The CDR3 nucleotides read TGTGCCAGCAGCTTAGGTAGCGGGAGCCCCTACGAGCAGTACTTC.

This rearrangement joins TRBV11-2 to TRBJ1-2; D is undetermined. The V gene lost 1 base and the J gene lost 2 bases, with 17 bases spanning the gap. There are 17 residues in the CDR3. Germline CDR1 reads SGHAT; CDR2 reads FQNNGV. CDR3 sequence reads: CASSLAAELGANYGYTF. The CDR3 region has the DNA TGTGCCAGCAGCTTAGCGGCTGAGTTGGGTGCGAACTATGGCTACACCTTC.

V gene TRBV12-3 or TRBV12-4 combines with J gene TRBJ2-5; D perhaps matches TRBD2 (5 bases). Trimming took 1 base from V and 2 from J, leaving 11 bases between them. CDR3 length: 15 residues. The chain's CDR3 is CASSLERAGQETQYF. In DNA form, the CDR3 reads TGTGCCAGCAGTTTAGAAAGGGCGGGTCAAGAGACCCAGTACTTC.

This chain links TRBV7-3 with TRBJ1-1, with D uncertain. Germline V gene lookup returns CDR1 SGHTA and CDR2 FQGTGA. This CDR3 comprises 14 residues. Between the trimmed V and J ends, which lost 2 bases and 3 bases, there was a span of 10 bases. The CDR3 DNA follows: TGTGCCAGCAGCTTATCGGTCAGACACACTGAAGCTTTCTTT. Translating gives CASSLSVRHTEAFF. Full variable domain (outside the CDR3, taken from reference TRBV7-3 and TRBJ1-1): GAGVSQTPSNKVTEKGKYVELRCDPISGHTALYWYRQSLGQGPEFLIYFQGTGAADDSGLPNDRFFAVRPEGSVSTLKIQRTERGDSAVYLCASSLSVRHTEAFFGQGTRLTVV.

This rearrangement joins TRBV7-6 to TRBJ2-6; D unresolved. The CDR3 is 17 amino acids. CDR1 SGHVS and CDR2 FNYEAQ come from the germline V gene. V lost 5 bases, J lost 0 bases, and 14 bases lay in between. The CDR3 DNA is TGTGCCAGCAGCCAGATGAGGTGGGGCTCTGGGGCCAACGTCCTGACTTTC. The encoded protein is CASSQMRWGSGANVLTF. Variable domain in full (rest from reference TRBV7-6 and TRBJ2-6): GAGVSQSPRYKVTKRGQDVALRCDPISGHVSLYWYRQALGQGPEFLTYFNYEAQQDKSGLPNDRFSAERPEGSISTLTIQRTEQRDSAMYRCASSQMRWGSGANVLTFGAGSRLTVL.

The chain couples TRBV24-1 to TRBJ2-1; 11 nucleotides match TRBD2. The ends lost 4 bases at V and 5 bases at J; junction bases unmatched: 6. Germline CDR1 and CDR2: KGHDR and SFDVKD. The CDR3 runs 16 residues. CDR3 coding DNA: TGTGCCACCAGTGACCGTGGGACTAGCGGTAACAATGAGCAGTTCTTC. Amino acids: CATSDRGTSGNNEQFF.

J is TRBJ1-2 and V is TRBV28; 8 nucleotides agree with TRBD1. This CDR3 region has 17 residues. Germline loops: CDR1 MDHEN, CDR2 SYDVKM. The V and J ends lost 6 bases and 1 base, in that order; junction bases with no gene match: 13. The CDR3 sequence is CASRGRGPQSDNYGYTF. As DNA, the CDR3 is TGTGCCAGCAGGGGCAGGGGGCCACAATCGGATAACTATGGCTACACCTTC.

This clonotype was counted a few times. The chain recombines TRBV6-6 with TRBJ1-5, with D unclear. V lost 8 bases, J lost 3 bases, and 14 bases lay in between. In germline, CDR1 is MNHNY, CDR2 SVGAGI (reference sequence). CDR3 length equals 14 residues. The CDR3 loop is CASWNMSSNQPQHF. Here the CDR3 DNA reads TGTGCCAGCTGGAACATGTCCTCCAATCAGCCCCAGCATTTT.

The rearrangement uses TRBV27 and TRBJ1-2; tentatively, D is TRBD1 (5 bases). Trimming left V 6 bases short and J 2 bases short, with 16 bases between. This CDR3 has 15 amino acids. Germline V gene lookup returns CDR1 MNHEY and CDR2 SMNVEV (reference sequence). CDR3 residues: CASRVQGRLNYGYTF. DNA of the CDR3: TGTGCCAGCAGGGTTCAGGGCAGACTAAACTATGGCTACACCTTC.

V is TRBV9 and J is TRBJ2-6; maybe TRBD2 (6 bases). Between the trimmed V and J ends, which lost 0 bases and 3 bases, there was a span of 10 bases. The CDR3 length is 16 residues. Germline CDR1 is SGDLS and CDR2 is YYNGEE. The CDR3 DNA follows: TGTGCCAGCAGCGTAGGGGGGGTGCTTGGGGCCAACGTCCTGACTTTC. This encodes CASSVGGVLGANVLTF.

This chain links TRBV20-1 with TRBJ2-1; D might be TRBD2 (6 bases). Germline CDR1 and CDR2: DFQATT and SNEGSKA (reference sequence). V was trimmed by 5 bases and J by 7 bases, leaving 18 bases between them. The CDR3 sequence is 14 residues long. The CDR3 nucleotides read TGCAGTGCTCAGACTTTGCGGGATCGAAATGAGCAGTTCTTC. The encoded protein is CSAQTLRDRNEQFF.